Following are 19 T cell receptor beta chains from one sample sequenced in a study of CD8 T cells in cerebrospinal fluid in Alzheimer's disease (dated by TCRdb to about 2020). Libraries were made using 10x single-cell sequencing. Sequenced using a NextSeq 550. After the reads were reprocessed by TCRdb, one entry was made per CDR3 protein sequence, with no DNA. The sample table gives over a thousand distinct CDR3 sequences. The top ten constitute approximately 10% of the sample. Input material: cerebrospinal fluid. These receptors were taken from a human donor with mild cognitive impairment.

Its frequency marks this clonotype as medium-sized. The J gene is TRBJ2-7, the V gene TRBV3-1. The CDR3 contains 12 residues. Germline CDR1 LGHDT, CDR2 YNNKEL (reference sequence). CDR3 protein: CASSQVEREQYF.

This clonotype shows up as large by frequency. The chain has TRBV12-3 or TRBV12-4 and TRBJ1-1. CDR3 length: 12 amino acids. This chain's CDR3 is CASSLGSSEAFF.

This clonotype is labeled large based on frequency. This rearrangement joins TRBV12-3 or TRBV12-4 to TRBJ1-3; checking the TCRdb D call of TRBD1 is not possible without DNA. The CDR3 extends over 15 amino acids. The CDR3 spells CASSLDPDHGNTIYF.

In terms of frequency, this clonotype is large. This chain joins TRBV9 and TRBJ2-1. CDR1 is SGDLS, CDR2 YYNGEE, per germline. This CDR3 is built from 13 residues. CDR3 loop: CASGVAPYNEQFF.

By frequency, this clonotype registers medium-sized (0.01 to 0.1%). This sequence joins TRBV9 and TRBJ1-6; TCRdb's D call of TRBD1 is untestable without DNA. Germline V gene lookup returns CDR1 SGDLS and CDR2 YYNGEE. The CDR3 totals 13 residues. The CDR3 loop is CASSVEDSSPLHF.

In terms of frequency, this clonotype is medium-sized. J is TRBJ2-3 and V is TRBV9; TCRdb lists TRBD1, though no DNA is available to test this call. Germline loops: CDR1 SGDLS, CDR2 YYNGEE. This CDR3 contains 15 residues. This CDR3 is CASSTWTASTDTQYF.

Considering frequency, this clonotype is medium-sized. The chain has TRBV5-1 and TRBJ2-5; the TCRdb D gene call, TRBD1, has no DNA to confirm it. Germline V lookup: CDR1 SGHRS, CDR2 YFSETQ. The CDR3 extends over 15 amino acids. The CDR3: CASSSGQGAGETQYF. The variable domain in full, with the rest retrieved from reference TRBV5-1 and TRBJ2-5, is KAGVTQTPRYLIKTRGQQVTLSCSPISGHRSVSWYQQTPGQGLQFLFEYFSETQRNKGNFPGRFSGRQFSNSRSEMNVSTLELGDSALYLCASSSGQGAGETQYFGPGTRLLVL.

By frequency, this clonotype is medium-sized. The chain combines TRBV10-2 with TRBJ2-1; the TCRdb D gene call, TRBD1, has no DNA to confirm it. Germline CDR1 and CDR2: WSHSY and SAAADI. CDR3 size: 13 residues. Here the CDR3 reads CASRSDSYNEQFF.

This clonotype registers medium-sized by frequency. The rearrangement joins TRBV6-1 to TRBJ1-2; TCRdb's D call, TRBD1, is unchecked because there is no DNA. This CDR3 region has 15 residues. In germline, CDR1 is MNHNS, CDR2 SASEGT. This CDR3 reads CASNPRDTWNYGYTF.

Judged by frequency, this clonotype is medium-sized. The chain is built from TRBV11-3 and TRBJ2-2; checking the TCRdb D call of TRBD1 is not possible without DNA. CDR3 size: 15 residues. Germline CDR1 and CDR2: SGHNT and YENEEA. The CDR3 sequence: CASSEGQGNTGELFF.

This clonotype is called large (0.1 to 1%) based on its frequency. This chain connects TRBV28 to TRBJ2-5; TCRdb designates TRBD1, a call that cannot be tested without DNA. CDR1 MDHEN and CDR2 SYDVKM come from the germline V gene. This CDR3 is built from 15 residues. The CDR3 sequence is CASSGDRKPQETQYF.

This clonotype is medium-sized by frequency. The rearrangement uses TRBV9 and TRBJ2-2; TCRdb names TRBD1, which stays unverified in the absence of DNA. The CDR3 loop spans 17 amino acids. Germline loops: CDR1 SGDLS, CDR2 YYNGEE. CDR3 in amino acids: CASSVPHGQGNTGELFF.

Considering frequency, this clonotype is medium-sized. The CDR3: CASSLGQGNEKLFF. V gene TRBV5-1 combines with J gene TRBJ1-4; TCRdb picks TRBD1, but there is no DNA to check that call. Per germline, CDR1 SGHRS and CDR2 YFSETQ. The CDR3 extends over 14 amino acids.

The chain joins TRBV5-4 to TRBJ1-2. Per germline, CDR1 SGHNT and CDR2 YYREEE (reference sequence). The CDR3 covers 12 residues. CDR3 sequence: CASSLSRDGYTF.

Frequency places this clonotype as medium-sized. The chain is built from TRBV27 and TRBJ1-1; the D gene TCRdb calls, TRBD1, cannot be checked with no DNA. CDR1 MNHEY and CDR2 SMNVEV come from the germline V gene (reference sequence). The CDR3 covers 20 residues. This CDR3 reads CASSLFSGGGRTGGRTEAFF.

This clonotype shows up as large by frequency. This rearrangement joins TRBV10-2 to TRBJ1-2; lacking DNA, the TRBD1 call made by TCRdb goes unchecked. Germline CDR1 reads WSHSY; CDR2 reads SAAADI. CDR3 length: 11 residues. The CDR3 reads CAIHRDGGYTF.

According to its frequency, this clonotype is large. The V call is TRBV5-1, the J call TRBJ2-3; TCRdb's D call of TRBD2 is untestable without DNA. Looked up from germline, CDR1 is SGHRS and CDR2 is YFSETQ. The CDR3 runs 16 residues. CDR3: CASSPGTSGSTDTQYF.

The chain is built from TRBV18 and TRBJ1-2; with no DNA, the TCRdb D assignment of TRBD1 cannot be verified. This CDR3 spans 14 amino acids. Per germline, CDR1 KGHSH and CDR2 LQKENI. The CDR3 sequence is CASSRLQGNDGYTF.

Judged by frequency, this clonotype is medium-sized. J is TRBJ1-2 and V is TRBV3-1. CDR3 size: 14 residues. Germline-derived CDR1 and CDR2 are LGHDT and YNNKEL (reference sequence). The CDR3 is CASSQEPAGFGYTF.